These 2 T cell receptor beta chains originate from one sample sequenced in a study of T cells in Graves' hyperthyroidism and ophthalmopathy. Amplification yielded TCR beta CDR3 regions, with RNA transcripts as the source. An initial round of RT-PCR targeting the TCR CDR3 relied on the HTBI primer set. TCRdb used MiXCR to reprocess the multiplex PCR reads, holding one entry per CDR3 protein. The profile covers some 760,000 distinct CDR3 sequences, with about 14% appearing a single time and more than 8.5% taken by the ten largest. The material sequenced was blood. The receptors originated from a young woman with Graves' hyperthyroidism.

This clonotype was counted ten times or more. The chain combines TRBV18 with TRBJ2-3; the match to TRBD2 covers 9 bases. The CDR3 contains 16 residues. The ends lost 4 bases at V and 0 bases at J; junction bases unmatched: 5. CDR1 KGHSH and CDR2 LQKENI come from the germline V gene. This chain's CDR3 is CASSRSSGRSTDTQYF. CDR3 nucleotides: TGTGCCAGCTCACGATCCAGCGGGAGGAGCACAGATACGCAGTATTTT.

This clonotype showed up many times. The V and J genes are TRBV28 and TRBJ2-7, with D unresolved. Germline V lookup: CDR1 MDHEN, CDR2 SYDVKM. V was clipped by 4 bases and J by 0 bases, with 16 bases between them. This CDR3 is 16 amino acids long. The chain's CDR3 is CASSSPRISSSYEQYF. CDR3 nucleotides: TGTGCCAGCAGTTCCCCGCGGATTTCTAGCTCCTACGAGCAGTACTTC.